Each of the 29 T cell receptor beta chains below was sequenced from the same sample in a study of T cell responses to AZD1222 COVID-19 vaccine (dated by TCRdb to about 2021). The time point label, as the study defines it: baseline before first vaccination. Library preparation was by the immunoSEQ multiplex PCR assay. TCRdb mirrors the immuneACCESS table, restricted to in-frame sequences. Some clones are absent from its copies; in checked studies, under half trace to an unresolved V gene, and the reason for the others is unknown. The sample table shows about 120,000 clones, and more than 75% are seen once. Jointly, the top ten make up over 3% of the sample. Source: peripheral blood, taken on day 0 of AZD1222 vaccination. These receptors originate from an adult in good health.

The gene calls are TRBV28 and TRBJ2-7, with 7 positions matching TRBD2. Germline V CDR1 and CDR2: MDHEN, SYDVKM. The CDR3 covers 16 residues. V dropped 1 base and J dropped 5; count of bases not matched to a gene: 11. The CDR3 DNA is TGTGCCAGCAGTTTATTACGGGGGGTTGGGGCCAACGAGCAGTACTTC. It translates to CASSLLRGVGANEQYF.

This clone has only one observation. The CDR3 region is CASSYSLGDEQFF. The CDR3 DNA reads as TGTGCCAGCAGTTACAGCTTGGGGGATGAGCAGTTCTTC. The V gene is TRBV6-5, the J gene TRBJ2-1; the D gene could be TRBD1 or TRBD2 (5 bases each). The CDR3 is made up of 13 amino acids. V gave up 2 bases and J gave up 8 bases, with 10 bases separating them. CDR1 is MNHEY, CDR2 SVGAGI, per germline.

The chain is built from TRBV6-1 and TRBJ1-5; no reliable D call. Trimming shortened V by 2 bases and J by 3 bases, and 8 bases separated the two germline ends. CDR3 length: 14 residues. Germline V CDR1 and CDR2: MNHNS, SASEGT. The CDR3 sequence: CASSESGFNQPQHF. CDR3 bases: TGTGCCAGCAGTGAAAGCGGGTTCAATCAGCCCCAGCATTTT.

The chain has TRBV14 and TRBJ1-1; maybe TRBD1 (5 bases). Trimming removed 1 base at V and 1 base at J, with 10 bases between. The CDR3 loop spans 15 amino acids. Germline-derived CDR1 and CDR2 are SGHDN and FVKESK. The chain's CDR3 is CASSQVAGANTEAFF. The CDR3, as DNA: TGTGCCAGCAGCCAAGTAGCCGGGGCGAACACTGAAGCTTTCTTT.

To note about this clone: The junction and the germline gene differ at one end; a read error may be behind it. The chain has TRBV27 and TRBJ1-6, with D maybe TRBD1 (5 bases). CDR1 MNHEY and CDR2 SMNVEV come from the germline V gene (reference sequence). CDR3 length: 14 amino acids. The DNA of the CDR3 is TGTGCCAGCAGTCCAGGGACCTATAATTCACTCCTCCACTTT. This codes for CASSPGTYNSLLHF.

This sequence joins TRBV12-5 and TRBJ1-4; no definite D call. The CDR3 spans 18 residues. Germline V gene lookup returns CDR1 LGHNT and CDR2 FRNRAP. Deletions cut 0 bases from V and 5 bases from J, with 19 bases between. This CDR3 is CASGLVPKVARRNEKLFF. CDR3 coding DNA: TGTGCTAGTGGTTTGGTACCAAAAGTCGCCAGGAGGAATGAAAAACTGTTTTTT.

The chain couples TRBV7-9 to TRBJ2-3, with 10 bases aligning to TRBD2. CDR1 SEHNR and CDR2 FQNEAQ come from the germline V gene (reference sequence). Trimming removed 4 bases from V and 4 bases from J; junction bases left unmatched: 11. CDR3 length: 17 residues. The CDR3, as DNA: TGTGCCAGCAGCTCCCAGGGAGCGGGGGGGCGGGCAGATACGCAGTATTTT. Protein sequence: CASSSQGAGGRADTQYF.

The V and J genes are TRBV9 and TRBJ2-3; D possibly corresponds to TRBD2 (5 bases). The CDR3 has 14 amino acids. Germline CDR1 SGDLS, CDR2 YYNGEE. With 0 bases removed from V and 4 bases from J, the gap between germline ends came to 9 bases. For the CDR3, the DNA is TGTGCCAGCAGCGTAGTGGGAGAAGCAGATACGCAGTATTTT. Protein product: CASSVVGEADTQYF.

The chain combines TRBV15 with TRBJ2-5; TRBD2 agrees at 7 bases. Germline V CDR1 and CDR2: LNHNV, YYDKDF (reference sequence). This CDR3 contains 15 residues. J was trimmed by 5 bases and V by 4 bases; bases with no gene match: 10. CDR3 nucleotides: TGTGCCACCAGCATTCCCACGGGGGGTAGCGAGACCCAGTACTTC. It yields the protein CATSIPTGGSETQYF.

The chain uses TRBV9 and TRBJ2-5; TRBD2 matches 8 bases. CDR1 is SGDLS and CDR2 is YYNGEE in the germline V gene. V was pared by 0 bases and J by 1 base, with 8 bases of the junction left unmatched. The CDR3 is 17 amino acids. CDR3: CASSVGDSGGVQETQYF. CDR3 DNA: TGTGCCAGCAGCGTAGGAGACAGCGGGGGAGTCCAAGAGACCCAGTACTTC.

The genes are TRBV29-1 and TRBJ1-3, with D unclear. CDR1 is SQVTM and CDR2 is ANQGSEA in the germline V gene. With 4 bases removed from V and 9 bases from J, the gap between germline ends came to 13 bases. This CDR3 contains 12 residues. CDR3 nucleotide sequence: TGCAGCGTTGGGGGAGGTGTCGGCACCATATATTTT. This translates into CSVGGGVGTIYF.

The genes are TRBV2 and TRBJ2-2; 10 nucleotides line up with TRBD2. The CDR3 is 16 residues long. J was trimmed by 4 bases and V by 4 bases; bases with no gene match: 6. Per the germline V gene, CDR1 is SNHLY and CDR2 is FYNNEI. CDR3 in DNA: TGTGCCAGCAGTGCACCTAGCGGGGGAGTCACCGGGGAGCTGTTTTTT. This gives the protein CASSAPSGGVTGELFF.

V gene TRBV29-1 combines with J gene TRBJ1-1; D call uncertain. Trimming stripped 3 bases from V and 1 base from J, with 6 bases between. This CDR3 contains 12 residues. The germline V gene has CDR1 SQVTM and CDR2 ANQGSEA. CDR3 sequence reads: CSVDRSNTEAFF. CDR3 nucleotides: TGCAGCGTTGACAGGTCGAACACTGAAGCTTTCTTT.

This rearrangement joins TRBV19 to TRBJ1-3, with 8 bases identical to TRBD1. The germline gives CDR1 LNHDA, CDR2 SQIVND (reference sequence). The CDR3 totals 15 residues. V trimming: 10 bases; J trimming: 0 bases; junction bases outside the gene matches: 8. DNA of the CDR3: TGTGCCACCAGACAGGGGCAAAGCTCTGGAAACACCATATATTTT. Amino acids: CATRQGQSSGNTIYF.

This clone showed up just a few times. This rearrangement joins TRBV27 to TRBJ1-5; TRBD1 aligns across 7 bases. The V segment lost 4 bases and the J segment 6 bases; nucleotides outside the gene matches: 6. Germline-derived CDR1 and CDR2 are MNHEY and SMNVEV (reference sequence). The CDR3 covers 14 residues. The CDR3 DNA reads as TGTGCCAGCAGTTGGCTGACAGGGAGTCAGCCCCAGCATTTT. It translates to CASSWLTGSQPQHF.

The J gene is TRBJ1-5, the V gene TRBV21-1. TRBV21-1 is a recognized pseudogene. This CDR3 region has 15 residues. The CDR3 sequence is CASRLGRISNQPQHF. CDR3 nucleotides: TGTGCCAGCAGGTTGGGTCGAATCAGCAATCAGCCCCAGCATTTT.

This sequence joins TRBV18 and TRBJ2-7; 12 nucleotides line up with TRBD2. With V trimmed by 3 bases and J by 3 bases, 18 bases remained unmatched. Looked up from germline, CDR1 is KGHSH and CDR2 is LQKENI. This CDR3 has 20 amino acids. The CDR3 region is CASSPIQPGLAGWGNYEQYF. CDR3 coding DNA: TGTGCCAGCTCACCCATACAACCGGGACTAGCGGGTTGGGGCAACTACGAGCAGTACTTC.

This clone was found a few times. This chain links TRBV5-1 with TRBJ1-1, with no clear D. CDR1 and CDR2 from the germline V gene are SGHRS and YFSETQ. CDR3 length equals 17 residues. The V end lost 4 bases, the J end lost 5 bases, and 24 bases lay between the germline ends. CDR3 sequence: CASSPAAAERVGTEAFF. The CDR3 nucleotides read TGCGCCAGCAGCCCCGCCGCGGCGGAGAGGGTTGGTACTGAAGCTTTCTTT.

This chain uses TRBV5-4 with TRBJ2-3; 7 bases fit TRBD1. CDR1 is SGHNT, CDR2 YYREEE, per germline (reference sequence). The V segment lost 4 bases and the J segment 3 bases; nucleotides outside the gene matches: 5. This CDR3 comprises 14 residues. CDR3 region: CASSTRQGTDTQYF. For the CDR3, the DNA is TGTGCCAGCAGCACTAGACAGGGAACAGATACGCAGTATTTT.

This CDR3 reads CASSQGGGNYGYTF. For the CDR3, the DNA is TGTGCCAGCAGCCAAGGAGGCGGAAACTATGGCTACACCTTC. The V gene is TRBV3-1 (or the pseudogene TRBV3-2), the J gene TRBJ1-2; the D is unclear. In germline, CDR1 is LGHDT, CDR2 YNNKEL (reference sequence). CDR3 size: 14 residues. V dropped 1 base and J dropped 2 bases, with 8 bases sitting between them.

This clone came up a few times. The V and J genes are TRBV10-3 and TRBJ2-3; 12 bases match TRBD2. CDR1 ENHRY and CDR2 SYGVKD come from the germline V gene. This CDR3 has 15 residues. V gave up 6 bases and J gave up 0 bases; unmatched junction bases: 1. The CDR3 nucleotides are TGTGCCATCAGGACTAGCGGGGGTAGCACAGATACGCAGTATTTT. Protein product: CAIRTSGGSTDTQYF.

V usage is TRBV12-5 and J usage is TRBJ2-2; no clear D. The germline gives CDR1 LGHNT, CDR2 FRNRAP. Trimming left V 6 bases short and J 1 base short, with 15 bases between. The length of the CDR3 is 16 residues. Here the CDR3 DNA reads TGTGCTAGTGGATATGACACCCGAATGAACACCGGGGAGCTGTTTTTT. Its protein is CASGYDTRMNTGELFF.

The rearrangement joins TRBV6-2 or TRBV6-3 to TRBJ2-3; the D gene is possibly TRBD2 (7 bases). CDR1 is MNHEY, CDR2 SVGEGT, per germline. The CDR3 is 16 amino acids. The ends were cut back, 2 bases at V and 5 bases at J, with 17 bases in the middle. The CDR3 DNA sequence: TGTGCCAGCAGTTACGGGCGGGGGCCAGCTCGAGATACGCAGTATTTT. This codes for CASSYGRGPARDTQYF.

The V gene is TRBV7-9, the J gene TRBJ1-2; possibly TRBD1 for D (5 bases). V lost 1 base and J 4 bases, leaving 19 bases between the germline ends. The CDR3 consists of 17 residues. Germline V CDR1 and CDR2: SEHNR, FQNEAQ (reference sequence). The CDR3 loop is CASSLEGMGRSIYGYTF. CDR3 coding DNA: TGTGCCAGCAGCTTAGAAGGGATGGGACGGTCGATCTATGGCTACACCTTC.

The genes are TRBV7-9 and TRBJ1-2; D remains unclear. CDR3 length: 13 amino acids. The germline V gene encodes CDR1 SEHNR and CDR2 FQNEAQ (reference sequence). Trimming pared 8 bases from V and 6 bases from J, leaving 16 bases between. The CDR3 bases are TGTGCCAGCCGATCCGACGCCGAAGATGGCTACACCTTC. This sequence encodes CASRSDAEDGYTF.

CDR3 protein: CASSWVTSGGIMGDTQYF. For the CDR3, the DNA is TGTGCCAGCAGCTGGGTGACTAGCGGGGGTATTATGGGAGATACGCAGTATTTT. The chain couples TRBV5-4 to TRBJ2-3; 12 bases fit TRBD2. The germline V gene has CDR1 SGHNT and CDR2 YYREEE (reference sequence). The V gene end was trimmed by 3 bases and the J gene end by 5 bases; junction bases not matched to a gene: 13. This CDR3 has 18 amino acids.

Written as DNA, the CDR3 is TGTGCTAGTGCCCTCAAGGGGGGTACAGATACGCAGTATTTT. Its translation is CASALKGGTDTQYF. V usage is TRBV12-5 and J usage is TRBJ2-3; the D gene could be TRBD1 or TRBD2 (6 bases each). The CDR3 is made up of 14 amino acids. The V end was cut by 7 bases, the J end by 3 bases, with 14 bases between. Germline CDR1 LGHNT, CDR2 FRNRAP. The whole variable domain, remainder taken from reference TRBV12-5 and TRBJ2-3, is DARVTQTPRHKVTEMGQEVTMRCQPILGHNTVFWYRQTMMQGLELLAYFRNRAPLDDSGMPKDRFSAEMPDATLATLKIQPSEPRDSAVYFCASALKGGTDTQYFGPGTRLTVL.

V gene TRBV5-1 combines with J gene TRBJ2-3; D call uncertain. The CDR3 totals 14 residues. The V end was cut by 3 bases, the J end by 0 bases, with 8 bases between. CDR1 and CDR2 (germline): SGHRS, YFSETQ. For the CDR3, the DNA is TGCGCCAGCAGCTCACAGACTAGCACAGATACGCAGTATTTT. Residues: CASSSQTSTDTQYF. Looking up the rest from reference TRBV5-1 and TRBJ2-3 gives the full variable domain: KAGVTQTPRYLIKTRGQQVTLSCSPISGHRSVSWYQQTPGQGLQFLFEYFSETQRNKGNFPGRFSGRQFSNSRSEMNVSTLELGDSALYLCASSSQTSTDTQYFGPGTRLTVL.

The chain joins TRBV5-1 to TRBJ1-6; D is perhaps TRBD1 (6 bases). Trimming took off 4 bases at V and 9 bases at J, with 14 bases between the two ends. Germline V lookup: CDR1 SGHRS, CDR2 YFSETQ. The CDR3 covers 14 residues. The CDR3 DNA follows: TGCGCCAGCAGCCCAGGGGCGGGGGGTTCACCCCTCCACTTT. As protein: CASSPGAGGSPLHF.